These 21 T cell receptor beta chains came from one sample sequenced in a study of T cell changes during pregnancy in multiple sclerosis. Sequencing was performed with immunoSEQ multiplex PCR; in TCRdb, only in-frame clones are kept and a portion is missing. Of about 38,000 clones detected, 80% to 95% appear once; the ten largest clones hold roughly 5%. The sequencing here drew on CD8+ T cells from peripheral blood mononuclear cells, taken in the third trimester of pregnancy. These receptors were collected from a female donor with multiple sclerosis, enrolled in a pregnancy study.

The V and J genes are TRBV4-3 and TRBJ2-7; D remains unclear. Looked up from germline, CDR1 is LGHNA and CDR2 is YSLEER. V lost 0 bases and J lost 3, with 12 bases in between. The CDR3 has 15 residues. CDR3 amino acids: CASSQELAGDYEQYF. CDR3 nucleotide sequence: TGCGCCAGCAGCCAAGAATTAGCTGGAGACTACGAGCAGTACTTC.

The table lists this clone with a count of one. The rearrangement joins TRBV6-5 to TRBJ2-3; D is possibly TRBD2 (5 bases). Germline V gene sequence: CDR1 MNHEY, CDR2 SVGAGI. The CDR3 length is 15 residues. Trimming took off 4 bases at V and 2 bases at J, with 13 bases between the two ends. In DNA form, the CDR3 reads TGTGCCAGCAGTTTTGAGGGCCTGGACACAGATACGCAGTATTTT. This gives the protein CASSFEGLDTDTQYF.

This clone was seen a handful of times. The chain combines TRBV30 with TRBJ1-1; D gene uncertain. Per the germline V gene, CDR1 is GTSNPN and CDR2 is SVGIG (reference sequence). The CDR3 runs 13 residues. The V and J ends lost 4 bases and 4 bases respectively, with 13 bases between them. The CDR3 is CAWTAVEATEAFF. The CDR3, as DNA: TGTGCCTGGACGGCGGTTGAGGCCACTGAAGCTTTCTTT.

The chain uses TRBV27 and TRBJ2-7, with TRBD2 identical over 11 bases. The CDR3 runs 18 residues. Germline CDR1 is MNHEY and CDR2 is SMNVEV (reference sequence). V shed 6 bases, J shed 4 bases, and the junction held 17 bases outside the gene matches. The CDR3: CASSRHSQGLAGGYEQYF. In DNA, the CDR3 is TGTGCCAGCAGCCGACACTCCCAGGGCCTAGCGGGAGGTTACGAGCAGTACTTC.

This chain uses TRBV7-9 with TRBJ1-1, with TRBD1 as a possible D gene (6 bases). The length of the CDR3 is 15 residues. CDR1 is SEHNR and CDR2 is FQNEAQ in the germline V gene (reference sequence). V gave up 0 bases and J gave up 3 bases, with 11 bases separating them. CDR3 nucleotides: TGTGCCAGCAGCTTAGCGGGGACACTTGACACTGAAGCTTTCTTT. It encodes CASSLAGTLDTEAFF. The complete variable domain, with remaining parts taken from reference TRBV7-9 and TRBJ1-1, reads DTGVSQNPRHKITKRGQNVTFRCDPISEHNRLYWYRQTLGQGPEFLTYFQNEAQLEKSRLLSDRFSAERPKGSFSTLEIQRTEQGDSAMYLCASSLAGTLDTEAFFGQGTRLTVV.

The chain is built from TRBV7-9 and TRBJ2-1; the match to TRBD2 covers 14 bases. Germline values: CDR1 SEHNR, CDR2 FQNEAQ (reference sequence). The CDR3 is 19 amino acids. V was pared by 4 bases and J by 6 bases, with 14 bases of the junction left unmatched. CDR3 DNA sequence: TGTGCCAGCAGCTCTACCTCCGGGACTAGCGGGAGCGGAACCAATGAGCAGTTCTTC. The encoded protein is CASSSTSGTSGSGTNEQFF.

The CDR3 sequence is CASSRDRGREKLFF. In DNA form, the CDR3 reads TGTGCCAGCAGCAGGGACAGGGGGCGTGAAAAACTGTTTTTT. This chain joins TRBV27 and TRBJ1-4; 12 bases align to TRBD1. The V gene end was trimmed by 6 bases and the J gene end by 7 bases; junction bases not matched to a gene: 3. Germline CDR1 MNHEY, CDR2 SMNVEV (reference sequence). CDR3 size: 14 residues.

J is TRBJ2-7 and V is TRBV4-2; 11 bases line up with TRBD1. Looked up from germline, CDR1 is LGHNA and CDR2 is YNFKEQ. With 5 bases clipped from V and 5 bases from J, the junction kept 5 bases outside the gene matches. The length of the CDR3 is 14 residues. Here the CDR3 DNA reads TGTGCCAGCAGCACCCGGGACAGGGGGAACGAGCAGTACTTC. This encodes CASSTRDRGNEQYF.

The chain combines TRBV28 with TRBJ2-1; D is perhaps TRBD2 (6 bases). V was clipped by 3 bases and J by 7 bases, with 13 bases between them. The germline CDR1 and CDR2 sequences are MDHEN and SYDVKM. The CDR3 spans 14 residues. The chain's CDR3 is CASSLPGLRNEQFF. The CDR3, as DNA: TGTGCCAGCAGTTTGCCCGGACTAAGGAATGAGCAGTTCTTC.

J is TRBJ1-1 and V is TRBV6-1, with 7 positions matching TRBD1. This CDR3 spans 15 amino acids. From germline, CDR1 is MNHNS and CDR2 SASEGT. The junction had 3 bases not matched to a gene; V was cut back by 2 bases and J by 0 bases. CDR3 in amino acids: CASSEQGGMNTEAFF. In DNA form, the CDR3 reads TGTGCCAGCAGTGAACAGGGGGGAATGAACACTGAAGCTTTCTTT.

The CDR3 loop reads CASSFLGGRENIQYF. CDR3 bases: TGTGCCAGCAGTTTTCTAGGGGGCAGAGAGAACATTCAGTACTTC. V usage is TRBV6-6 and J usage is TRBJ2-4; 7 bases agree with TRBD1. CDR1 is MNHNY, CDR2 SVGAGI, per germline (reference sequence). The CDR3 is 15 amino acids. After removal of 4 bases from V and 7 bases from J, the junction contained 10 bases not matched to a gene.

This chain connects TRBV6-1 to TRBJ2-7; D gene unclear. Germline-derived CDR1 and CDR2 are MNHNS and SASEGT. The CDR3 totals 12 residues. V shed 7 bases and J shed 6 bases, with 13 bases lying between them. The CDR3 nucleotides are TGTGCCAGCAACTCTCTAGTCTCCGAGCAGTACTTC. It yields the protein CASNSLVSEQYF.

This chain connects TRBV27 to TRBJ1-2, with D perhaps TRBD1 (5 bases). CDR1 MNHEY and CDR2 SMNVEV come from the germline V gene (reference sequence). Deletions cut 8 bases from V and 8 bases from J, with 12 bases between. This CDR3 is built from 11 residues. The CDR3 region is CASGGRGGYTF. The CDR3 nucleotides read TGTGCCAGCGGGGGGAGGGGAGGCTACACCTTC.

This clone was seen a handful of times. The chain recombines TRBV25-1 with TRBJ1-1, with D possibly being TRBD1 (5 bases). This CDR3 comprises 14 residues. Trimming stripped 7 bases from V and 0 bases from J, with 12 bases between. The germline V gene encodes CDR1 MGHDK and CDR2 SYGVNS. The CDR3 nucleotides read TGTGCCAGCAATGACGGGGGGATGAACACTGAAGCTTTCTTT. Translation gives CASNDGGMNTEAFF.

The V gene is TRBV19, the J gene TRBJ2-1; 11 nucleotides line up with TRBD2. CDR3 length: 18 amino acids. J gave up 4 bases and V 1 base, and 9 bases lay outside the gene matches. CDR1 and CDR2 (germline): LNHDA, SQIVND (reference sequence). CDR3 nucleotides: TGTGCCAGTAGTATAGTTTCCACTAGCGGGAGTATTTACAATGAGCAGTTCTTC. Translation gives CASSIVSTSGSIYNEQFF.

The chain recombines TRBV7-9 with TRBJ2-7, with D possibly being TRBD2 (6 bases). V was cut by 4 bases and J by 5 bases, with 18 bases left in between. The germline CDR1 and CDR2 sequences are SEHNR and FQNEAQ (reference sequence). CDR3 length: 15 amino acids. The chain's CDR3 is CASSSPRGIGDEQYF. CDR3 sequence (DNA): TGTGCCAGCAGCTCCCCTCGGGGGATCGGCGACGAGCAGTACTTC. Combining the CDR3 with reference TRBV7-9 and TRBJ2-7 gives the whole variable domain DTGVSQNPRHKITKRGQNVTFRCDPISEHNRLYWYRQTLGQGPEFLTYFQNEAQLEKSRLLSDRFSAERPKGSFSTLEIQRTEQGDSAMYLCASSSPRGIGDEQYFGPGTRLTVT.

The CDR3 nucleotides are TGTGCCAGCAGCCCGAGGACTAGCGGAACCTACGAGCAGTACTTC. It is translated as CASSPRTSGTYEQYF. The genes are TRBV7-9 and TRBJ2-7; TRBD2 aligns across 10 bases. The CDR3 extends over 15 amino acids. The V gene end was trimmed by 5 bases and the J gene end by 2 bases; junction bases not matched to a gene: 6. Germline loops: CDR1 SEHNR, CDR2 FQNEAQ (reference sequence).

This chain joins TRBV7-3 and TRBJ2-1, with D unresolved. The ends were cut back, 0 bases at V and 5 bases at J, with 5 bases in the middle. The CDR3 has 13 amino acids. Germline assignment: CDR1 SGHTA and CDR2 FQGTGA. The CDR3 spells CASSLTGNNEQFF. In DNA, the CDR3 is TGTGCCAGCAGCTTAACTGGCAACAATGAGCAGTTCTTC.

The genes are TRBV27 and TRBJ2-7; tentatively, D is TRBD2 (5 bases). This CDR3 is built from 15 residues. Germline assignment: CDR1 MNHEY and CDR2 SMNVEV (reference sequence). With 0 bases removed from V and 2 bases from J, the gap between germline ends came to 11 bases. The DNA for the CDR3 is TGTGCCAGCAGTTTATCGAGTGGGAGCGCCTACGAGCAGTACTTC. Its protein product is CASSLSSGSAYEQYF.

J is TRBJ1-1 and V is TRBV5-1, with D hard to call. V lost 0 bases and J 8 bases, leaving 11 bases between the germline ends. CDR3 length equals 13 residues. The germline CDR1 and CDR2 sequences are SGHRS and YFSETQ. This CDR3 reads CASSLETGSEAFF. Written as DNA, the CDR3 is TGCGCCAGCAGCTTGGAAACCGGGTCCGAAGCTTTCTTT.

The chain is built from TRBV27 and TRBJ2-7; TRBD2 is a possible D gene (5 bases). Trimming left V 3 bases short and J 3 bases short, with 9 bases between. The germline gives CDR1 MNHEY, CDR2 SMNVEV (reference sequence). The CDR3 covers 13 residues. CDR3 protein: CASSLAGDYEQYF. Written as DNA, the CDR3 is TGTGCCAGCAGTTTGGCCGGGGACTACGAGCAGTACTTC.